Listed here are 23 T cell receptor beta chains from one sample, sequenced in a study of tissue T cells after allogeneic stem cell transplantation. Assay: immunoSEQ multiplex PCR; the TCRdb copy retains only in-frame clones and omits some. The top ten hold approximately 35% of the sample, which has approximately 1,500 clones, 55% to 70% seen once. Time point here: mouse harvest day 14 after allogeneic transplant. Tail vein injection delivered 10^7 T-cell-depleted bone marrow cells and 10^6 splenic CD5+ T cells. Input material: liver tissue. These receptors were collected from a female BALB/c mouse given C57BL/6 T cells with graft-versus-host disease after an allogeneic hematopoietic cell transplant.

In the case of this clone: These gene names are mouse names. The CDR3 end is not reached by the read, which stops 1 residue before it; the germline J gene fills it in. The chain joins TRBV1 to TRBJ2-5; TRBD2 agrees at 11 bases. Per germline, CDR1 NSQYPW and CDR2 LRSPGD (reference sequence). CDR3 length: 14 amino acids. V was pared by 3 bases and J by 4 bases, with 0 bases of the junction left unmatched. Partial CDR3 DNA: TGCACCTGCAGTGCGACTGGGGGGGAAGACACCCAGTAC. This encodes CTCSATGGEDTQY. The complete CDR3 reads CTCSATGGEDTQYF.

Only a few counts were recorded for this clone. Gene labels here are mouse ones. With the read ending 1 residue before the CDR3 end, the germline J gene is used to fill in that end. The genes are TRBV15 and TRBJ2-7, with 13 positions matching TRBD2. Germline V lookup: CDR1 SGHND, CDR2 FRSKSL. The CDR3 consists of 13 residues. Trimming at V came to 6 bases and at J to 5 bases, leaving 1 base not matched to a gene. The CDR3 DNA, read in part, is TGTGCCAGCAGGGACTGGGGGGGCGATGAACAGTAC. Its protein product is CASRDWGGDEQY. The whole CDR3 protein is CASRDWGGDEQYF.

A remark on this clone: Mouse gene names apply. Read coverage stops 1 residue before the CDR3 terminus; the germline J gene supplies the remainder. The chain is built from TRBV13-1 and TRBJ2-3; 11 bases match TRBD2. This CDR3 contains 16 residues. V lost 6 bases, J lost 0 bases, and 6 bases stayed unmatched. Germline V gene lookup returns CDR1 NSHNY and CDR2 SYGAGN. The covered CDR3 bases are TGTGCCAGCAATCGACTGGGGGGGTCTAGTGCAGAAACGCTGTAT. It is translated as CASNRLGGSSAETLY. The entire CDR3 reads CASNRLGGSSAETLYF.

This clone appeared a few times. The genes are named according to mouse. Sequencing ends 1 residue short of the CDR3 end; the germline J gene provides the rest. The chain is built from TRBV13-1 and TRBJ2-7; possible D gene TRBD1, 5 bases. CDR3 length equals 12 residues. V was cut by 4 bases and J by 7 bases, with 12 bases left in between. CDR1 and CDR2 (germline): NSHNY, SYGAGN. The CDR3 DNA, read in part, is TGTGCCAGCAGTCTACAGGTACGGGAACAGTAC. Its protein is CASSLQVREQY. The complete CDR3 reads CASSLQVREQYF.

On this clone: All gene names here are mouse names. CDR3 amino acids: CASSRKNQAPLF. CDR3 bases read: TGTGCCAGCTCTCGCAAAAACCAGGCTCCGCTT. The chain has TRBV12-1 and TRBJ1-5; D call uncertain. The read falls 1 residue short of the CDR3 end, and the missing part is taken from the germline J gene. There are 12 residues in the CDR3. V was trimmed by 2 bases and J by 4 bases, leaving 5 bases between them. The germline V gene has CDR1 SGHSN and CDR2 HYEKVE.

This clone showed up just a few times. The gene names here belong to mouse. With the read ending 1 residue before the CDR3 end, the germline J gene is used to fill in that end. The chain couples TRBV16 to TRBJ2-1, with 10 bases identical to TRBD2. This CDR3 has 15 amino acids. Trimming cost V 1 base and J 6 bases; bases outside gene matches: 3. Germline V gives CDR1 SGHSA, CDR2 FRNQAP. Incomplete CDR3 DNA: TGTGCAAGCAGCTTAGCTGGGGGGGCGCGTGCTGAGCAGTTC. It translates to CASSLAGGARAEQF. In full, the CDR3 is CASSLAGGARAEQFF.

On this clone itself: The listed genes are named as in mouse. Coverage ceases 1 residue before the CDR3 finishes, and the germline J gene fills in the end. The chain combines TRBV14 with TRBJ2-1; 7 bases are shared with TRBD2. The V and J ends lost 0 bases and 10 bases, in that order; junction bases with no gene match: 1. The germline gives CDR1 SGHDT, CDR2 FRDEAV. CDR3 size: 12 residues. The sequenced CDR3 bases are TGTGCCAGCAGTTTCTGGGGGGGAGAGCAGTTC. It yields the protein CASSFWGGEQF. In full, the CDR3 is CASSFWGGEQFF.

Points on this clone: The genes and germline here are from mouse. The CDR3 is cut off 1 residue early in the read; its end comes from the germline J gene. The chain carries TRBV12-2 and TRBJ1-1; TRBD1 matches at 8 bases. Germline V CDR1 and CDR2: SGHLS, HYDKME. This CDR3 spans 12 amino acids. Germline trimming cut 0 bases from V and 8 bases from J; bases unmatched to any gene: 1. The CDR3 bases that were read are TGTGCCAGCTCTCTCTGGACAGGGGAAGTCTTC. Translation: CASSLWTGEVF. The complete CDR3 sequence is CASSLWTGEVFF.

This clone is large within its sample. Any gene name here is a mouse gene name. The CDR3 goes on 1 residue after the read ends, and that part is filled in from the germline J gene. The gene calls are TRBV13-1 and TRBJ1-1; D is unresolved. CDR1 and CDR2 from the germline V gene are NSHNY and SYGAGN. CDR3 length: 14 residues. Trimming shortened V by 0 bases and J by 1 base, and 7 bases separated the two germline ends. CDR3 DNA, as far as it was read: TGTGCCAGCAGTGATGGAGGGAGGAACACAGAAGTCTTC. Protein: CASSDGGRNTEVF. The whole CDR3 reads CASSDGGRNTEVFF.

Remarks on this clone: Gene names denote mouse genes. The read ends 1 residue shy of where the CDR3 ends; the end is completed using the germline J gene. The chain links TRBV5 to TRBJ2-7, with D possibly being TRBD1 (6 bases). This CDR3 has 15 amino acids. Trimming stripped 0 bases from V and 0 bases from J, with 9 bases between. The germline gives CDR1 LGHNA, CDR2 YNLKQL (reference sequence). The CDR3 bases that were read are TGTGCCAGCAGCCAAGAGGAGGGGGACTCCTATGAACAGTAC. It translates to CASSQEEGDSYEQY. The complete CDR3 protein is CASSQEEGDSYEQYF.

A word on this clone: Gene names denote mouse genes. The CDR3 bases that were read are TGTGCCAGCAACCGACTGGGGGGCTATGAACAGTAC. This encodes CASNRLGGYEQY. The whole CDR3 region reads CASNRLGGYEQYF. This chain joins TRBV14 and TRBJ2-7; 10 bases agree with TRBD2. The CDR3 end lies 1 residue beyond the end of the read and is filled in from the germline J gene. The length of the CDR3 is 13 residues. CDR1 SGHDT and CDR2 FRDEAV come from the germline V gene. The V and J ends lost 6 bases and 3 bases, in that order; junction bases with no gene match: 3.

This clone was seen a few times. The gene symbols are mouse symbols. The read ends 1 residue shy of where the CDR3 ends; the end is completed using the germline J gene. This chain connects TRBV13-2 to TRBJ1-1; D is ambiguous. The germline V and J ends were trimmed by 0 bases and 0 bases, with 3 bases remaining between them. The germline CDR1 and CDR2 sequences are NNHNN and SYGAGS (reference sequence). This CDR3 is 13 amino acids long. This chain's CDR3 is CASGDGQNTEVFF. Partial CDR3 DNA: TGTGCCAGCGGTGATGGACAGAACACAGAAGTCTTC.

Details on this clone: Gene names are the mouse ones. The CDR3 end is not reached by the read, which stops 1 residue before it; the germline J gene fills it in. The chain combines TRBV1 with TRBJ1-4; D is perhaps TRBD1 (5 bases). Germline V gene data show CDR1 as NSQYPW and CDR2 as LRSPGD (reference sequence). Trimming removed 0 bases from V and 3 bases from J, with 8 bases in between. The CDR3 spans 15 residues. CDR3 amino acids: CTCSADGGANERLFF. Incomplete CDR3 DNA: TGCACCTGCAGTGCAGACGGGGGGGCCAACGAAAGATTATTT.

As concerns this clone: Mouse names are used for the genes. The read falls 1 residue short of the CDR3 end, and the missing part is taken from the germline J gene. This chain joins TRBV12-1 and TRBJ2-7; D is undetermined. CDR3 length: 11 residues. V lost 1 base, J lost 4 bases, and 4 bases lay in between. CDR1 SGHSN and CDR2 HYEKVE come from the germline V gene. The covered CDR3 bases are TGTGCCAGCTCTCTGACTTATGAACAGTAC. Its translation is CASSLTYEQY. The complete CDR3 reads CASSLTYEQYF.

A remark on this clone: Germline and genes here are mouse. The read ends 1 residue before the CDR3 terminus; that terminus is restored from the germline J gene. The V and J genes are TRBV26 and TRBJ1-1, with D unresolved. The V gene lost 0 bases and the J gene lost 5 bases, with 7 bases spanning the gap. CDR1 and CDR2 (germline): KGHPV, FQNQEV (reference sequence). CDR3 size: 13 residues. The CDR3 protein is CASSLSKQTEVFF. CDR3 DNA, as far as it was read: TGTGCCAGCAGTCTGTCGAAACAAACAGAAGTCTTC.

Regarding this clone: Mouse germline and gene names are used. Read sequence stops 1 residue before the CDR3 end, and the germline J gene provides the missing end. The rearrangement uses TRBV19 and TRBJ2-5, with TRBD1 matching over 8 bases. This CDR3 is built from 13 residues. J gave up 1 base and V 5 bases, and 0 bases lay outside the gene matches. The germline V gene has CDR1 FNHDT and CDR2 SITEND (reference sequence). This CDR3 is CASRQGDQDTQYF. Incomplete CDR3 DNA: TGTGCCAGCAGACAGGGGGACCAAGACACCCAGTAC.

For this clone: Gene names are the mouse ones. The sequence runs out 1 residue before the end of the CDR3; the remainder is reconstructed from the germline J gene. The chain couples TRBV2 to TRBJ2-5; maybe TRBD2 (5 bases). CDR1 is LGHNA and CDR2 is YSYQKL in the germline V gene. The CDR3 extends over 15 amino acids. With 2 bases removed from V and 0 bases from J, the gap between germline ends came to 9 bases. Incomplete CDR3 DNA: TGTGCCAGCAGCCAAAGCTGGGTTAACCAAGACACCCAGTAC. Protein product: CASSQSWVNQDTQY. The entire CDR3 protein is CASSQSWVNQDTQYF.

Regarding this clone: Gene names and germline match the mouse. The DNA ends 1 residue before the CDR3 does, and the rest of the CDR3 is filled in from the germline J gene. The rearrangement joins TRBV1 to TRBJ2-7, with D possibly matching TRBD1 (6 bases). The CDR3 covers 14 residues. The V gene lost 2 bases and the J gene lost 0 bases, with 8 bases spanning the gap. The V gene's germline CDR1 is NSQYPW and CDR2 LRSPGD (reference sequence). The CDR3 protein is CTCSARDISYEQYF. The sequenced part of the CDR3 DNA is TGCACCTGCAGTGCACGGGACATCTCCTATGAACAGTAC. The whole variable domain, remainder taken from reference TRBV1 and TRBJ2-7, is VTLLEQNPRWRLVPRGQAVNLRCILKNSQYPWMSWYQQDLQKQLQWLFTLRSPGDKEVKSLPGADYLATRVTDTELRLQVANMSQGRTLYCTCSARDISYEQYFGPGTRLTVL.

This clone was counted between two and nine times. Gene names are mouse gene names. The read ends 1 residue shy of where the CDR3 ends; the end is completed using the germline J gene. The chain recombines TRBV13-1 with TRBJ1-4; D call uncertain. The CDR3 totals 13 residues. CDR1 and CDR2 from the germline V gene are NSHNY and SYGAGN. Between the trimmed V and J ends, which lost 1 base and 1 base, there was a span of 2 bases. CDR3 DNA (partial): TGTGCCAGCAGTGATCCTTCCAACGAAAGATTATTT. It is translated as CASSDPSNERLF. The whole CDR3 sequence reads CASSDPSNERLFF.

Notes on this clone: All gene names here are mouse names. Read sequence stops 1 residue before the CDR3 end, and the germline J gene provides the missing end. J is TRBJ1-4 and V is TRBV1, with 10 bases matching TRBD1. From germline, CDR1 is NSQYPW and CDR2 LRSPGD (reference sequence). The CDR3 totals 15 residues. V shed 0 bases and J 6 bases; nucleotides not matched to a gene: 1. CDR3 DNA, as far as it was read: TGCACCTGCAGTGCAGATGGGACAGGGGACGAAAGATTATTT. Amino acids: CTCSADGTGDERLF. The complete CDR3 protein is CTCSADGTGDERLFF. The complete variable domain, with remaining parts taken from reference TRBV1 and TRBJ1-4, reads VTLLEQNPRWRLVPRGQAVNLRCILKNSQYPWMSWYQQDLQKQLQWLFTLRSPGDKEVKSLPGADYLATRVTDTELRLQVANMSQGRTLYCTCSADGTGDERLFFGHGTKLSVL.

This clone was observed a handful of times. Germline and genes: mouse. The CDR3 end is not reached by the read, which stops 1 residue before it; the germline J gene fills it in. The chain recombines TRBV16 with TRBJ2-7; D remains unclear. Trimming took off 2 bases at V and 0 bases at J, with 8 bases between the two ends. From germline, CDR1 is SGHSA and CDR2 FRNQAP. CDR3 length equals 14 residues. The CDR3 protein is CASSLSGSSYEQYF. CDR3 DNA (partial): TGTGCAAGCAGCTTAAGTGGGAGCTCCTATGAACAGTAC.

As to this clone: Mouse gene names apply. The sequence runs out 1 residue before the end of the CDR3; the remainder is reconstructed from the germline J gene. The genes are TRBV26 and TRBJ1-1; tentatively, D is TRBD1 (6 bases). This CDR3 contains 14 residues. Per the germline V gene, CDR1 is KGHPV and CDR2 is FQNQEV (reference sequence). The V and J ends lost 4 bases and 4 bases respectively, with 13 bases between them. The CDR3 is CASSPQGSGTEVFF. The sequenced CDR3 bases are TGTGCCAGCAGTCCCCAGGGGTCCGGCACAGAAGTCTTC.

Of note for this clone: Genes and germline come from the mouse. The read stops 1 residue short of the end of the CDR3; the missing end is completed from the germline J gene. This CDR3 is also generated by other DNA sequences in the sample. The chain uses TRBV13-2 and TRBJ1-3, with no clear D. The V gene's germline CDR1 is NNHNN and CDR2 SYGAGS (reference sequence). V lost 2 bases, J lost 0 bases, and 3 bases lay in between. The CDR3 totals 13 residues. The sequenced part of the CDR3 DNA is TGTGCCAGCGGTGAGGGTTCTGGAAATACGCTCTAT. Amino acid sequence: CASGEGSGNTLY. The whole CDR3 sequence is CASGEGSGNTLYF.